One sample yielded the 2 T cell receptor beta chains listed below, sequenced in a study of control samples from healthy donors and cancer patients. The data were produced by immunoSEQ multiplex PCR, yet TCRdb's version contains in-frame clones alone and is incomplete. The sample gives roughly 95,000 clones, over 85% of which show up once; around 2.8% is in the top ten. Sequenced: blood. The receptor set was obtained from a human donor in good health. The donor label of this sample is uncertain.

V is TRBV10-1 and J is TRBJ2-7; D ambiguous. Trimming pared 6 bases from V and 3 bases from J, leaving 24 bases between. There are 17 residues in the CDR3. The V gene's germline CDR1 is WNHNN and CDR2 SYGVQD (reference sequence). The CDR3 spells CASRSRRLKAVVYEQYV. The CDR3 region has the DNA TGCGCCAGCAGGTCCAGAAGGTTGAAGGCAGTAGTCTACGAGCAGTACGTC.

This chain uses TRBV19 with TRBJ1-5, with 7 nucleotides matching TRBD1. The CDR3 is made up of 16 amino acids. Unmatched junction bases numbered 10, after V lost 3 bases and J lost 5 bases. CDR1 and CDR2 (germline): LNHDA, SQIVND (reference sequence). DNA for the CDR3: TGTGCCAGTAGTATTTTTAGGGCGCAGGGGGATCAGCCCCAGCATTTT. Residues: CASSIFRAQGDQPQHF.